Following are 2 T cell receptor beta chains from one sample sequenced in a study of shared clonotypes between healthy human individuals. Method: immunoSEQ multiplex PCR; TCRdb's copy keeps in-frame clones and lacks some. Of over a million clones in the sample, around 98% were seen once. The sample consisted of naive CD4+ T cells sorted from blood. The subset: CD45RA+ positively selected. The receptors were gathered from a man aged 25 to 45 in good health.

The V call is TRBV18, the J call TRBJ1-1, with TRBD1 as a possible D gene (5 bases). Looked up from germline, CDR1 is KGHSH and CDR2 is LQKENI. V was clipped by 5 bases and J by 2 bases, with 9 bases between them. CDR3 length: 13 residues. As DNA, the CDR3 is TGTGCCAGCTCAGGGGCGGCTAACACTGAAGCTTTCTTT. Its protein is CASSGAANTEAFF.

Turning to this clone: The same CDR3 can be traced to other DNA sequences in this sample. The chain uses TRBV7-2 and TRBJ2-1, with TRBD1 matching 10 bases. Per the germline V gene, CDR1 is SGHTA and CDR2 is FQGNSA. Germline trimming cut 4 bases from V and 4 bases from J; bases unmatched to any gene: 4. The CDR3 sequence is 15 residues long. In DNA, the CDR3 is TGTGCCAGCAGCTCCCGGGACAGGGGTTACAATGAGCAGTTCTTC. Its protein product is CASSSRDRGYNEQFF.